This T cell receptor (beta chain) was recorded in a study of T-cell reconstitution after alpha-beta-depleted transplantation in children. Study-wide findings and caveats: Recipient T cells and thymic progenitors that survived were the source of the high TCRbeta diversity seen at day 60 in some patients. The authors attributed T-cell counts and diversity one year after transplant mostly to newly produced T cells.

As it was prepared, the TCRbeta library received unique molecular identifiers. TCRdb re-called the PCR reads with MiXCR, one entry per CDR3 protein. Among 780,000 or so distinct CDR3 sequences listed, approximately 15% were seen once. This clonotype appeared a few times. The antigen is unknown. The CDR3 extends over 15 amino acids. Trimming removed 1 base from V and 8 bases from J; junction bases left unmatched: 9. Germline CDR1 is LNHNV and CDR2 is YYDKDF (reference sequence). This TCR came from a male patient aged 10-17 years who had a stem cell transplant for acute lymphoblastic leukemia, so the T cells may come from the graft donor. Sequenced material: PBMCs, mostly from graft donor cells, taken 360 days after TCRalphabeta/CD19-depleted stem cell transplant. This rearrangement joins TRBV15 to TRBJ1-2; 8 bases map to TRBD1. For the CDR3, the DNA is TGTGCCACCAGCAGAGGAGGTGGACAGGGCCGGGGCTACACCTTC. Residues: CATSRGGGQGRGYTF. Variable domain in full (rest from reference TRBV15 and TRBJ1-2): DAMVIQNPRYQVTQFGKPVTLSCSQTLNHNVMYWYQQKSSQAPKLLFHYYDKDFNNEADTPDNFQSRRPNTSFCFLDIRSPGLGDTAMYLCATSRGGGQGRGYTFGSGTRLTVV.